This T cell receptor (beta chain) was sequenced for a study of Graves' ophthalmopathy and Graves' hyperthyroidism. Amplification from RNA transcripts yielded the TCR beta CDR3 regions. The library came from an HTBI-primed first-round RT-PCR and a second-round multiplex PCR. TCRdb ran MiXCR on the multiplex PCR reads and lists one entry per CDR3 protein. The sample lists about 400,000 distinct CDR3 sequences, 15% to 19% occurring once. At least ten counts were recorded for this clonotype. Its matching antigen is unknown. Serum thyroxine and TRAb, along with clinical symptoms, thyroid ultrasound and orbital computed tomography, were what diagnosis relied on. Overall study results and limits: Blood also harbored most expanded thyroid clonotypes above 0.001 frequency.

This receptor was obtained from a woman aged 18-35 years with stable Graves' hyperthyroidism. Material: peripheral blood.

This CDR3 reads CASRSGTANTEAFF. The CDR3 DNA sequence: TGTGCCAGTAGATCCGGGACAGCGAACACTGAAGCTTTCTTT. V is TRBV19 and J is TRBJ1-1; 7 nucleotides align to TRBD1. This CDR3 has 14 residues. The V gene end was trimmed by 6 bases and the J gene end by 1 base; junction bases not matched to a gene: 5. CDR1 is LNHDA and CDR2 is SQIVND in the germline V gene (reference sequence).